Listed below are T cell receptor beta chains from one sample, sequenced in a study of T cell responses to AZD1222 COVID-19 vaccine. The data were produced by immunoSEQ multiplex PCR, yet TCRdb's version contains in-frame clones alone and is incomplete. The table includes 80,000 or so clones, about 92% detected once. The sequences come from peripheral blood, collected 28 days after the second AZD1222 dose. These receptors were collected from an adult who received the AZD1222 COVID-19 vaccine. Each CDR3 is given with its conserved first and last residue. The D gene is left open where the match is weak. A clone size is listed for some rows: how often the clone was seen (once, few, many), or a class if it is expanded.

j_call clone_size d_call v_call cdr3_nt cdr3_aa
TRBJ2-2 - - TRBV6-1 TGTGCCAGCAGTGAATCCAGCGTCTACGGGGAGCTGTTTTTT CASSESSVYGELFF
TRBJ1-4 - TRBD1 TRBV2 TGTGCCAGCAGCCTTACCGGGACAGGGAGGGAAAAACTGTTTTTT CASSLTGTGREKLFF
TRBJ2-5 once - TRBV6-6 TGTGCCAGCAGTTACGGGGCCCCAGAGACCCAGTACTTC CASSYGAPETQYF
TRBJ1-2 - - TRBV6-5 TGTGCCAGCAGCCCAGTGGGGGCAAACTATGGCTACACCTTC CASSPVGANYGYTF
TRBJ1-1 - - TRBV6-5 TGTGCCAGCAGTTACTCGTGGGACCTCAAGGGGACTGAAGCTTTCTTT CASSYSWDLKGTEAFF
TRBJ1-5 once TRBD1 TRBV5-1 TGCGCCAGCTCAAGGGGGCAGGGTAGCAATCAGCCCCAGCATTTT CASSRGQGSNQPQHF
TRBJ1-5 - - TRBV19 TGTGCCAGTAGTAAGAAGGGGGAAGGCAATCAGCCCCAGCATTTT CASSKKGEGNQPQHF
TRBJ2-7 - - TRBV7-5 TGTGTCAGAAGCTTAGTTCGGGGAGGGCAGTACTTC CVRSLVRGGQYF
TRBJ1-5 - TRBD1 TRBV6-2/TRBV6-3 TGTGCCAGCAGTTACCCGATTTTCGGGACAGGGGGCAATCAGCCCCAGCATTTT CASSYPIFGTGGNQPQHF
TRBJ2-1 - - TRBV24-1 TGTGCCACCAGTCAGTCGAAGGGAGCCTACAATGAGCAGTTCTTC CATSQSKGAYNEQFF
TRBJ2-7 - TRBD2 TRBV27 TGTGCCAGCATTAGTACGACTAGCGGGATCTCGAGCGAGCAGTACTTC CASISTTSGISSEQYF
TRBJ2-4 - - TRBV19 TGTGCCAGTGACGCTCGGGGGACATTAGCCAAAAACATTCAGTACTTC CASDARGTLAKNIQYF
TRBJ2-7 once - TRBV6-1 TGTGCCAGCAGTGAAGAAAGGAGTGGGGAGTCCCTCTCCTACGAGCAGTACTTC CASSEERSGESLSYEQYF
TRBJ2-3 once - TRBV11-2 TGTGCCAGCAGCCTGACTCACCGCAGGGTGAGCACAGATACGCAGTATTTT CASSLTHRRVSTDTQYF
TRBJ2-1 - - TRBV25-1 TGTGCCAGCAGCCCTGGGCAGGGGTCCTACAATGAGCAGTTCTTC CASSPGQGSYNEQFF
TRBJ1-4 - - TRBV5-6 TGTGCCAGCAGCTTGGAGAGGCAACAGTTTACAACTAATGAAAAACTGTTTTTT CASSLERQQFTTNEKLFF
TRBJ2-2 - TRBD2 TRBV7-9 TGTGCCAGCAGCCGGCGGGAGGGACTAGCGGTTAGCACCGGGGAGCTGTTTTTT CASSRREGLAVSTGELFF
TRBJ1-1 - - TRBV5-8 TGTGCCAGCAGCTCCATCGGGGAGAACACTGAAGCTTTCTTT CASSSIGENTEAFF
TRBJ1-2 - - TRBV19 TGTGCCAGTACCCCTTCGGAGGTCTATGGCTACACCTTC CASTPSEVYGYTF
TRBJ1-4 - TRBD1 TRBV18 TGTGCCAGCTCACCACCACTCGACAGGGGGCAATATAATGAAAAACTGTTTTTT CASSPPLDRGQYNEKLFF
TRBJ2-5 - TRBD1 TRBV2 TGTGCCAGCAGTGCAGGGACAGCTCAAGAGACCCAGTACTTC CASSAGTAQETQYF
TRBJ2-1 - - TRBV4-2 TGTGCCAGCAGCCCCCAACATGGACTGGGAGAAATCTTC CASSPQHGLGEIF
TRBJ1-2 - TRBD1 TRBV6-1 TGTGCCAGCAGTGAAGCAGGACAGGGGCGTTTTGGCTACACCTTC CASSEAGQGRFGYTF
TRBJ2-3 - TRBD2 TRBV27 TGTGCCAGCAGTTTATCGGCTGGTAGCGGGAGCATAGCAGATACGCAGTATTTT CASSLSAGSGSIADTQYF
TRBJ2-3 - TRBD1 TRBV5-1 TGCGCCAGCAGCTTGGGACAGGGGGATACGCAGTATTTT CASSLGQGDTQYF
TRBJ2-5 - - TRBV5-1 TGCGCCAGCAGCCTAGACCAGGGTTACGGACAAGAGACCCAGTACTTC CASSLDQGYGQETQYF
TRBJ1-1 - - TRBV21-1 TGTGCCAGCAAGGGGGGCTCGAACACTGAAGCTTTCTTT CASKGGSNTEAFF
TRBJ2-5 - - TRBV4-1 TGCGCCAGCAGGTTAGGGGAGACCCAGTACTTC CASRLGETQYF
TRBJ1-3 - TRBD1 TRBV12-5 TGTGCTAGTGGCTGGGACAGGCTTGCTGGATCTGGAAACACCATATATTTT CASGWDRLAGSGNTIYF
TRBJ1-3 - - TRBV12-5 TGTGCTAGTGGTTTGGTACGGCAGGGAATCGCTGGAAACACCATATATTTT CASGLVRQGIAGNTIYF
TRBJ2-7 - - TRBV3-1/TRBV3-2 TGTGCCAGCAGCACTACGCGAGGGTCCAGCTACGAGCAGTACTTC CASSTTRGSSYEQYF
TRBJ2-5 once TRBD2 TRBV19 TGTGCCAGTAGTATAGGGGCTAGCGGGAGTGGGGAGACCCAGTACTTC CASSIGASGSGETQYF
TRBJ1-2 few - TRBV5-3 TGTGCCAGAAGCTTGGGGGGGTCCCTAAACTATGGCTACACCTTC CARSLGGSLNYGYTF
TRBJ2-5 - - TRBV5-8 TGTGCGAGAGCGGTAAGGCAAGAGACCCAGTACTTC CARAVRQETQYF
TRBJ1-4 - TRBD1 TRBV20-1 TGCAGTGCTAGTATAGTTTCCGGGACAGTAAATGAAAAACTGTTTTTT CSASIVSGTVNEKLFF
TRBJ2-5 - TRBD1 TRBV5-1 TGCGCCAGCAGGAGAGAAACCGGGACAGGCCAAGAGACCCAGTACTTC CASRRETGTGQETQYF
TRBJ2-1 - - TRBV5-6 TGTGCCAGCAGACCCCGAGGGGGAATCAATGAGCAGTTCTTC CASRPRGGINEQFF
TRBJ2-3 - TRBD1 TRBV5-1 TGCGCCAGCAGCTTAACAGGGGGCTACACAGATACGCAGTATTTT CASSLTGGYTDTQYF
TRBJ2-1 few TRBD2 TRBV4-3 TGCGCCAGCAGCCAAGATATAGCGGGAGGGCAAGGTGAGCAGTTCTTC CASSQDIAGGQGEQFF
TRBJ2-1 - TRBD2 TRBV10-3 TGTGCCATCAGTGAGGGACTAGAATACGAGCAGTTCTTC CAISEGLEYEQFF
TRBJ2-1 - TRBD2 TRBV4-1 TGCGCCAGCAGCCTCGCGGGACTAGCGGCCTACAATGAGCAGTTCTTC CASSLAGLAAYNEQFF
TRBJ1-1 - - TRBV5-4 TGTGCCAGCAGCATATACAGGGTGATGAACACTGAAGCTTTCTTT CASSIYRVMNTEAFF
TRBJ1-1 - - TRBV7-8 TGTGCCAGCTCTGGACAACCCTCTCTAGCTGAAGCTTTCTTT CASSGQPSLAEAFF
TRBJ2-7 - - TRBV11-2 TGTGCCAGCAGCTGGGCTATCGGACGGGGCTCCTACGAGCAGTACTTC CASSWAIGRGSYEQYF
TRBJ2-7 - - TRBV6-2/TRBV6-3 TGTGCCAGCAGTTCCCCTGGACTAACCAACTACGAGCAGTACTTC CASSSPGLTNYEQYF
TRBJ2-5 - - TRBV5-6 TGTGCCAGCAGCTTGACTGACAAACAAGAGACCCAGTACTTC CASSLTDKQETQYF
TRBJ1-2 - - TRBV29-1 TGCAGCGTTGAAGACCGAGCATTGGGGGTGGGTGGCGATGGCTACACCTTC CSVEDRALGVGGDGYTF
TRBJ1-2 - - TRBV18 TGTGCCAGCTCACCCAGTTATAGCGAGGGCTACACCTTC CASSPSYSEGYTF
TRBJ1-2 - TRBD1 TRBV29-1 TGCAGCGTTTGGACAGGGGAGGGCTATGGCTACACCTTC CSVWTGEGYGYTF
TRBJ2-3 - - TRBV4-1 TGCGCCAGCAGAGGTGGGGTAAGCACAGATACGCAGTATTTT CASRGGVSTDTQYF
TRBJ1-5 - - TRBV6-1 TGTGCCAGCAGTGACCTAAGCGTATGGCCCCAGCATTTT CASSDLSVWPQHF
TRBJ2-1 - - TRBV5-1 TGCGCCAGCGAGCTTGGGGGATATACTAGGAGCTTCAATGAGCAGTTCTTC CASELGGYTRSFNEQFF
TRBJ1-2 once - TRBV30 TGTGCCTGGATTCACGACCGGACAGCTAACTATGGCTACACCTTC CAWIHDRTANYGYTF
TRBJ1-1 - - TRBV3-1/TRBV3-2 TGTGCCAGCAGCCAAGCACAGGGGAACACTGAAGCTTTCTTT CASSQAQGNTEAFF
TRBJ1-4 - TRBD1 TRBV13 TGTGCCAGCAGCCGCCGACAGGGGAAAGATGAAAAACTGTTTTTT CASSRRQGKDEKLFF
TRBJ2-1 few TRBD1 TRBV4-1 TGCGCCAGCAGCCAAGATCGGCAGGGGGTTAGAAATGAGCAGTTCTTC CASSQDRQGVRNEQFF
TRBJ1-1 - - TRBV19 TGTGCCAGTAATGATCAGGGCCGATGGACTGAAGCTTTCTTT CASNDQGRWTEAFF